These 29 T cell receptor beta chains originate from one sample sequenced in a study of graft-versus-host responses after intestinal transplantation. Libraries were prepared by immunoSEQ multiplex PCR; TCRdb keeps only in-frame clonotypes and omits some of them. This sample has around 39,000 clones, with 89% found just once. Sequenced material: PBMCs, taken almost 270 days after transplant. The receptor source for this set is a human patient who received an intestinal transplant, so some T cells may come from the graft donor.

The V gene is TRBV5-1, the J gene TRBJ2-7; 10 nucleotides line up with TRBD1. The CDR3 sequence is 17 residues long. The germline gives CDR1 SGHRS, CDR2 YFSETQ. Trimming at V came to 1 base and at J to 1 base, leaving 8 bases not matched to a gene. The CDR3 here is CASSLRIRDRGSYEQYF. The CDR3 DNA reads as TGCGCCAGCAGCTTGAGAATCCGGGACAGGGGTTCCTACGAGCAGTACTTC.

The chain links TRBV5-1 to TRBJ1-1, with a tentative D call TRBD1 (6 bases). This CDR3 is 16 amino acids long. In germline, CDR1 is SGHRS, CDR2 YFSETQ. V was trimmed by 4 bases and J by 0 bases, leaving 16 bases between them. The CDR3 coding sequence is TGCGCCAGCAGCCACTTCGGGCAGGGGATGAACACTGAAGCTTTCTTT. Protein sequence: CASSHFGQGMNTEAFF.

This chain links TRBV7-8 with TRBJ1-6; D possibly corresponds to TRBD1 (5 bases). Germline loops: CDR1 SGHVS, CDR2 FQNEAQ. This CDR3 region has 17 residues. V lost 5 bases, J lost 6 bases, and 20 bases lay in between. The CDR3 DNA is TGTGCCAGCAGCGACTCCGGGACGCAGGAGCTTAATTCACCCCTCCACTTT. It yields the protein CASSDSGTQELNSPLHF.

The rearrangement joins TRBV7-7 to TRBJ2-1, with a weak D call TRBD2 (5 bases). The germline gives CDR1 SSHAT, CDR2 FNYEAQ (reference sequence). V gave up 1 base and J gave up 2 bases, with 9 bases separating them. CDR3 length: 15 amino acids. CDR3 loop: CASSLEVGTYNEQFF. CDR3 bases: TGTGCCAGCAGCTTAGAGGTCGGGACCTACAATGAGCAGTTCTTC.

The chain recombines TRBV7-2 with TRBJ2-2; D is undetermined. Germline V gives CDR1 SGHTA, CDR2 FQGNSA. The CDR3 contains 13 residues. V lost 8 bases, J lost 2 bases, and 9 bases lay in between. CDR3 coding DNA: TGTGCCAGCGAAGGTCCTAACACCGGGGAGCTGTTTTTT. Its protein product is CASEGPNTGELFF.

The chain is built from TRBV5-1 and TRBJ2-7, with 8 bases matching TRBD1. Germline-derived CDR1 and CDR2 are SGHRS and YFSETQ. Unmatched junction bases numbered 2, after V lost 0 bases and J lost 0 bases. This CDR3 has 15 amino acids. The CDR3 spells CASSLGDRFSYEQYF. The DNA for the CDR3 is TGCGCCAGCAGCTTGGGGGACAGGTTCTCCTACGAGCAGTACTTC. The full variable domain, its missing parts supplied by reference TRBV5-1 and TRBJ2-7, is KAGVTQTPRYLIKTRGQQVTLSCSPISGHRSVSWYQQTPGQGLQFLFEYFSETQRNKGNFPGRFSGRQFSNSRSEMNVSTLELGDSALYLCASSLGDRFSYEQYFGPGTRLTVT.

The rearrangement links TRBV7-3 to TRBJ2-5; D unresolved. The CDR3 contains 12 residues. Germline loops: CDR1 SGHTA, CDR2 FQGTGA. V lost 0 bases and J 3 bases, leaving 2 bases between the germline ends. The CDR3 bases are TGTGCCAGCAGCTTAACGAAAGAGACCCAGTACTTC. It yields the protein CASSLTKETQYF. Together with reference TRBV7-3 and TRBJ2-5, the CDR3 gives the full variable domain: GAGVSQTPSNKVTEKGKYVELRCDPISGHTALYWYRQSLGQGPEFLIYFQGTGAADDSGLPNDRFFAVRPEGSVSTLKIQRTERGDSAVYLCASSLTKETQYFGPGTRLLVL.

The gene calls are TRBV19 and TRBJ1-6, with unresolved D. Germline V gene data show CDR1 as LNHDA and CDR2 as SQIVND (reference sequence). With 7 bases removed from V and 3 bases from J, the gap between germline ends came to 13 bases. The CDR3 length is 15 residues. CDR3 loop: CASKDPDVYNSPLHF. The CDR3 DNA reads TGTGCCAGTAAAGACCCGGACGTCTATAATTCACCCCTCCACTTT. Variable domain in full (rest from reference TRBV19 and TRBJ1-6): DGGITQSPKYLFRKEGQNVTLSCEQNLNHDAMYWYRQDPGQGLRLIYYSQIVNDFQKGDIAEGYSVSREKKESFPLTVTSAQKNPTAFYLCASKDPDVYNSPLHFGNGTRLTVT.

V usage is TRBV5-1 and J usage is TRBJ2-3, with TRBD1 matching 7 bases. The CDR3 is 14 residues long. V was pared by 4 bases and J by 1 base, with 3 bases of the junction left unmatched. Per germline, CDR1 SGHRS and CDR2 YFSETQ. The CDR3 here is CASSTGQGTDTQYF. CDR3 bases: TGCGCCAGCAGCACCGGACAGGGCACAGATACGCAGTATTTT.

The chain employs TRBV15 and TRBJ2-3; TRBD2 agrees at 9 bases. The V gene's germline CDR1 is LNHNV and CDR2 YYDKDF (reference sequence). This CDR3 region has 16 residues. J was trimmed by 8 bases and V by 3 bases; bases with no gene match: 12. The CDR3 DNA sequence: TGTGCCACCAGCAGCACCAGGGGCGGGGGGGCCTTTACGCAGTATTTT. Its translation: CATSSTRGGGAFTQYF. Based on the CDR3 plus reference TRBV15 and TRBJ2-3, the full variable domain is DAMVIQNPRYQVTQFGKPVTLSCSQTLNHNVMYWYQQKSSQAPKLLFHYYDKDFNNEADTPDNFQSRRPNTSFCFLDIRSPGLGDTAMYLCATSSTRGGGAFTQYFGPGTRLTVL.

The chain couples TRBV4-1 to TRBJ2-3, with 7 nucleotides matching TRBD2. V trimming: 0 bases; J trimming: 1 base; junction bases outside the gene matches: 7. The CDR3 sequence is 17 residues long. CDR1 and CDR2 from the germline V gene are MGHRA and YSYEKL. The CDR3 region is CASSQEAWGGGTDTQYF. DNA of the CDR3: TGCGCCAGCAGCCAAGAGGCATGGGGGGGTGGCACAGATACGCAGTATTTT.

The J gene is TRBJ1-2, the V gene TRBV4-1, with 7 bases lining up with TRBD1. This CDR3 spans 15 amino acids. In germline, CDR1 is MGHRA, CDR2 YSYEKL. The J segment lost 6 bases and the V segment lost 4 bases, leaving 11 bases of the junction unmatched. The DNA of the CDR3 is TGCGCCAGCAGCCTCTTTATCGACAGGGACGATGGCTACACCTTC. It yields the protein CASSLFIDRDDGYTF.

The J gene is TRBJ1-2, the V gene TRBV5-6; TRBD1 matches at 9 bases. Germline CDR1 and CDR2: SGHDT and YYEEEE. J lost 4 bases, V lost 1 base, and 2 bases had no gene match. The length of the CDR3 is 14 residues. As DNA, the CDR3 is TGTGCCAGCAGCTTGCCGGGACAGGGCTATGGCTACACCTTC. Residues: CASSLPGQGYGYTF.

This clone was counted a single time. The CDR3 spells CASKEPGGNQPQHF. The DNA for the CDR3 is TGTGCCAGTAAGGAACCTGGGGGCAATCAGCCCCAGCATTTT. The chain uses TRBV19 and TRBJ1-5, with D hard to call. Germline lookup yields CDR1 LNHDA and CDR2 SQIVND (reference sequence). With 7 bases removed from V and 2 bases from J, the gap between germline ends came to 12 bases. This CDR3 comprises 14 residues.

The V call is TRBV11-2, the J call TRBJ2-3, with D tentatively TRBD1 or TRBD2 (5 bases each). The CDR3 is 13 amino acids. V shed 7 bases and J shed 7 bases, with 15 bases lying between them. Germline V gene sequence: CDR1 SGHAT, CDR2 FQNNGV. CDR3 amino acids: CASKGLWGHTQYF. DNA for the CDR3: TGTGCCAGCAAGGGATTGTGGGGACATACGCAGTATTTT.

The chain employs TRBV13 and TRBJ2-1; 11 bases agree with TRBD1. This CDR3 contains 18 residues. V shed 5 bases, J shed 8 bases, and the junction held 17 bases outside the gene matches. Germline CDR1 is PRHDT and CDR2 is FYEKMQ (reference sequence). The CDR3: CASSPYSGQGADWYEQFF. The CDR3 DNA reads TGTGCCAGCAGCCCTTATTCAGGACAGGGGGCGGATTGGTATGAGCAGTTCTTC.

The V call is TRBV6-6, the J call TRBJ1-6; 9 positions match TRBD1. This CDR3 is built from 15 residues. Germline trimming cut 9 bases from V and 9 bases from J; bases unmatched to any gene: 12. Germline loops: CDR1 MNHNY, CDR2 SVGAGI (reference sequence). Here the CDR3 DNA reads TGTGCCAGTCGGGGGCGGGACAGGGAGAGTTCACCCCTCCACTTT. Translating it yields CASRGRDRESSPLHF.

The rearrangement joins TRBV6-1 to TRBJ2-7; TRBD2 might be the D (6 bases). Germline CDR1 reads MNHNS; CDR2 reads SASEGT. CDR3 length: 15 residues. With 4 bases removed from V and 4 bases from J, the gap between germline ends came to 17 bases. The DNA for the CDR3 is TGTGCCAGCAGTGCCCGTGGTAGCGGAGATTACGAGCAGTACTTC. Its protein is CASSARGSGDYEQYF.

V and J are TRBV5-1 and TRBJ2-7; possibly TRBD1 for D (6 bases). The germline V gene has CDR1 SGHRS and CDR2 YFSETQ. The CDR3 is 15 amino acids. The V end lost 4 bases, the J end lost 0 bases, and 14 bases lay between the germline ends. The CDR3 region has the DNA TGCGCCAGCAGCATTACAGGGTCGGGCTCCTACGAGCAGTACTTC. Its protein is CASSITGSGSYEQYF. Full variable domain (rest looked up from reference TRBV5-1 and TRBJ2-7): KAGVTQTPRYLIKTRGQQVTLSCSPISGHRSVSWYQQTPGQGLQFLFEYFSETQRNKGNFPGRFSGRQFSNSRSEMNVSTLELGDSALYLCASSITGSGSYEQYFGPGTRLTVT.

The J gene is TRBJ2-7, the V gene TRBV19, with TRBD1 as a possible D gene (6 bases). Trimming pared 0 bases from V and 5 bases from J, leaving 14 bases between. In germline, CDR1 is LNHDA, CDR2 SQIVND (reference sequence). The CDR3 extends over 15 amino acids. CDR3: CASSIDLLQGHEQYF. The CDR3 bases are TGTGCCAGTAGTATAGATCTTCTACAGGGCCACGAGCAGTACTTC.

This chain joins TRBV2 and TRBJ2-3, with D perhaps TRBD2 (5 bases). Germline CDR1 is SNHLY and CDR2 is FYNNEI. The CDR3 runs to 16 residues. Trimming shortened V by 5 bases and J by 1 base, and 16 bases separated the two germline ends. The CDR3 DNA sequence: TGTGCCAGCAGTACCCTATGGAGCGGCGGCACAGATACGCAGTATTTT. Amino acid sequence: CASSTLWSGGTDTQYF.

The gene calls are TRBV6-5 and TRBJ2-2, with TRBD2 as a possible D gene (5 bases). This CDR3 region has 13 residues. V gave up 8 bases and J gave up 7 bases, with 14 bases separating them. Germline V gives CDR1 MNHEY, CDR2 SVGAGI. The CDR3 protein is CASSPKGGGELFF. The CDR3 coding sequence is TGTGCCAGCTCACCGAAAGGAGGCGGGGAGCTGTTTTTT.

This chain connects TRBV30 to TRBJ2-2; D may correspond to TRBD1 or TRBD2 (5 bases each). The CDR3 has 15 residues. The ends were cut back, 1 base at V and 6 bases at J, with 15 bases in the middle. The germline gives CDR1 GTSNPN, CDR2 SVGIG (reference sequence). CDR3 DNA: TGTGCCTGGAGTGGGTTCGGGGTGGGGGCCGGGGAGCTGTTTTTT. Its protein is CAWSGFGVGAGELFF.

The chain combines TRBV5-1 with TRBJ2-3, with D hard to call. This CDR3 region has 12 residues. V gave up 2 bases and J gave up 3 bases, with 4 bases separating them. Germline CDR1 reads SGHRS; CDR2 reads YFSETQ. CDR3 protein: CASSFRTDTQYF. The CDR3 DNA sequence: TGCGCCAGCAGCTTTCGGACAGATACGCAGTATTTT.

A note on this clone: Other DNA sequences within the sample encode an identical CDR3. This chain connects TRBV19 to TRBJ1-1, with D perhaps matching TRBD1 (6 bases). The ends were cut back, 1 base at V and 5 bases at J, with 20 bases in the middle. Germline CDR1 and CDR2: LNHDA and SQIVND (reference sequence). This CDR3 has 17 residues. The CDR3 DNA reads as TGTGCCAGTAGTATAGGGACAGTTGTTATTCTGGGGACTGAAGCTTTCTTT. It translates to CASSIGTVVILGTEAFF.

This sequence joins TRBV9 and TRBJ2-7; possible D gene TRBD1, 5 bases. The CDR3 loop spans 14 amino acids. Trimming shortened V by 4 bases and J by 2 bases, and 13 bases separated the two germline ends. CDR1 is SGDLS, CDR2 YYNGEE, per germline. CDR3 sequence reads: CASSLTGDAYEQYF. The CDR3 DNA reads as TGTGCCAGCAGCTTAACAGGTGATGCCTACGAGCAGTACTTC.

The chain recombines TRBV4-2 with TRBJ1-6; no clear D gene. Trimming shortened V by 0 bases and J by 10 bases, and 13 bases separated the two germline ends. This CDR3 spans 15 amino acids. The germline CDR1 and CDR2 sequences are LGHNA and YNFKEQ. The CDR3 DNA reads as TGTGCCAGCAGCCAAGATGGCGGGGAGAGGTCACCCCTCCACTTT. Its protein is CASSQDGGERSPLHF.

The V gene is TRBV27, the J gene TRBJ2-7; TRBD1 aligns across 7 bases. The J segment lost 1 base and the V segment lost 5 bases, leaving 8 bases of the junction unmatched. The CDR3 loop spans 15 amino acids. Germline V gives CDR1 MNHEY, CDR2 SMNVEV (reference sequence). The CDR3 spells CASSPQYRGSYEQYF. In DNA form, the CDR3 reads TGTGCCAGCAGTCCCCAGTACAGGGGTTCCTACGAGCAGTACTTC.

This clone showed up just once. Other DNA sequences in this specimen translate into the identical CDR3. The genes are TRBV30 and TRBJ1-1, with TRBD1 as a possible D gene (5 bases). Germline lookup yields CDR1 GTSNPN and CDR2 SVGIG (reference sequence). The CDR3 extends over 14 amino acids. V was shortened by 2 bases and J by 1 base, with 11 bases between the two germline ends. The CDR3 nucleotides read TGTGCCTGGAGTTACGGACATTCGAACACTGAAGCTTTCTTT. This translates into CAWSYGHSNTEAFF.